These 3 T cell receptor beta chains share one sample of origin, sequenced in a study of shared clonotypes between healthy human individuals. Sequencing was performed with immunoSEQ multiplex PCR; in TCRdb, only in-frame clones are kept and a portion is missing. Here the sample spans roughly 2.1 million clones, about 92% being singletons. The naive CD8 subset, CD45RO-negative cells positively selected for CCR7, excluded terminally differentiated effector memory CD45RA+ cells. The sample taken for sequencing was naive CD8+ T cells from PBMCs. The receptors stem from a man aged 18 to 30 in good health. Some clones in this sample may be carry-over from other donors' samples.

With regard to this clone: Other nucleotide sequences from this sample produce the same CDR3. The chain uses TRBV11-2 and TRBJ2-1; D remains ambiguous. This CDR3 has 12 amino acids. Germline lookup yields CDR1 SGHAT and CDR2 FQNNGV. V was cut by 0 bases and J by 8 bases, with 5 bases left in between. For the CDR3, the DNA is TGTGCCAGCAGCTTAGATAGGGATGAGCAGTTCTTC. It is translated as CASSLDRDEQFF.

The gene calls are TRBV11-2 and TRBJ2-5; D gene unclear. The CDR3 extends over 15 amino acids. CDR1 SGHAT and CDR2 FQNNGV come from the germline V gene. V dropped 1 base and J dropped 2 bases, with 11 bases sitting between them. The CDR3 is CASSLAGGPQETQYF. CDR3 bases: TGTGCCAGCAGCTTAGCGGGTGGCCCGCAAGAGACCCAGTACTTC.

A note on this clone: Within the sample, other DNA sequences also encode this same CDR3. The chain combines TRBV4-1 with TRBJ1-2; possibly TRBD1 for D (5 bases). V was clipped by 1 base and J by 2 bases, with 5 bases between them. The CDR3 consists of 13 residues. The V gene's germline CDR1 is MGHRA and CDR2 YSYEKL. The CDR3 loop is CASSQGGNYGYTF. The CDR3 coding sequence is TGCGCCAGCAGCCAAGGGGGGAACTATGGCTACACCTTC.